This T cell receptor beta chain appears in the sequencing data of a study of post-analysis software for immune sequencing data (dated by TCRdb to between 2015 and 2016). A note on the overall study: Relapsing-remitting, secondary progressive and progressive-relapsing multiple sclerosis were recorded as disease courses, and subtype annotation was lacking for some patients. The patient repertoires were compared against 11 previously published healthy control repertoires obtained from donors aged roughly 6 to 25 years. A subset of samples was prepared in parallel using single-end sample barcoding, then pooled and co-amplified after Illumina adapter ligation. Findings and caveats that apply to the study as a whole: Multiple sclerosis patients had significantly lower normalized Chao1 diversity than controls, a result that suggests substantial peripheral T-cell clonal expansion. Direct clustering with F measure showed strong co-clustering of samples prepared in the same batch, prompting a batch-effect correction. The multiple sclerosis patient group was slightly younger than the control group. Patients showed significantly higher frequencies than controls for five TRBV segments, among them TRBV5-6, TRBV5-1 and TRBV20-1.

There are a few counts of this clonotype. No antigen is known for it. Per-base quality was not reported, and no clone a single base away is much larger than it. To demonstrate the VDJtools post-analysis software, the study profiled TCR beta repertoires from the peripheral blood of about 13 young patients with multiple sclerosis. Multiple sclerosis patients were children and adolescents aged about 6 to 17 years. The CDR3 holds 17 amino acids from the cysteine to the phenylalanine. CDR3 DNA only is kept here, 51 bases in frame from base 1. Via the germline V gene, CDR1 is MGHRA and CDR2 YSYEKL. V is pruned by 1 base and J by 0 bases, leaving 8 bases of the junction without a gene match. The library was obtained by PCR. The sequencing machine was an Illumina HiSeq 2500. To reduce PCR and sequencing biases, unique molecular identifiers were built into the TCR beta cDNA libraries. Per 1 to 10 million input T cells, some 500,000 cDNA molecules were obtained, such that each molecule approximated one T cell. The same protocol used for the earlier healthy control dataset was applied to prepare and sequence the patient libraries. Samples belonging to the same batch were prepared together, multiplexed and sequenced on a shared HiSeq lane. On the authors' methods: Raw barcoded reads were processed with MIGEC, discarding single-read molecular identifier groups before consensus assembly and CDR3 extraction. Clonotype tables were post-analysed with VDJtools, normalizing diversity by down-sampling all datasets to the smallest sample size. In repertoire overlap clustering, CDR3 amino acid sequences, but not nucleotide sequences, were matched to correct batch-related cross-sample contamination. In TCRdb, the public reads were trimmed at Q25 with fastp and aligned with MiXCR, with productive beta chains retained. Duplicate CDR3 protein sequences are folded into a single record with the most common DNA and genes. TCRdb's processing, not the authors' own work, is the source of the V and J calls. This sample lists hundreds of thousands of distinct CDR3 sequences; 36% were detected once. Less than 6% of the sample lies in the top ten.

Recombination joined TRBV4-1 with TRBJ1-1, and TRBD1 matches 7 of the central bases. The sequence derives from a girl aged 10 to 17 with multiple sclerosis. Sequencing input: blood. The CDR3: CASSQGATGPMNTEAFF. The sequence in DNA is TGCGCCAGCAGCCAAGGGGCGACAGGGCCCATGAACACTGAAGCTTTCTTT.